The entry below describes one T cell receptor (beta chain). Its target is not known. This entry comes from a study of T cell repertoires in cytomegalovirus infection. Across the whole study: Well-studied HLA-B-restricted epitopes and recently identified HLA-C-restricted epitopes of CMV were both used in the study. Evidence of both CMV infection and a matching HLA type came from public TCR beta signatures.

TCRdb recomputed calls from the reads with MiXCR, one row per CDR3 protein. This sample carries over 120,000 distinct CDR3 sequences, about 32% of them seen once, and the ten largest clones take about 50%. Trimming pared 1 base from V and 8 bases from J, leaving 12 bases between. Germline values: CDR1 SEHNR, CDR2 FQNEAQ (reference sequence). This CDR3 has 14 residues. The study, taken as a whole, reports: In two of eight donors, the top clonotype was HLA-C-restricted CMV-specific. CMV carriers having the relevant HLA were flagged by cumulative public TCR beta family frequency.

This chain joins TRBV7-9 and TRBJ2-1, with a tentative D call TRBD2 (5 bases). The material sequenced was CD8+ T cells from cultured PBMCs, taken from culture after CMV antigen stimulation. The source of this sequence is a human donor in good health (CMV status not recorded). Some clones in this sample may be carry-over from other donors' samples. The CDR3 nucleotides are TGTGCCAGCAGCTTAGGGCTAGCAACGGATGAGCAGTTCTTC. Its protein is CASSLGLATDEQFF.